This entry describes one TCR beta chain. Its antigen is not yet known. Per-base quality was not reported, and no clone a single base away is much larger than it. Participants in the prospective study were aged about 18 to 89 years, lived in under 30 United States geographic areas, and enrolled through a virtual design. In the prospective study, cohorts were assigned on the basis of participant-reported clinical history obtained from a screening survey and a study questionnaire. Exposed participants were defined as having been in contact with someone with a PCR-confirmed or clinician-diagnosed COVID-19 case within 2 weeks of study entry. In the prospective study, whole blood, serum and a nasopharyngeal or oropharyngeal swab were collected from each participant by mobile phlebotomists. Participants in the prospective study had the option to provide additional blood draws and questionnaires over an approximately 2-month period. Blood samples from the prospective study were shipped frozen or at room temperature prior to DNA extraction.

The data were obtained in a study of blood T cell repertoires in COVID-19 (dated by TCRdb to the early 2020s). In terms of the full investigation: The collaborator samples originated in the United States, Italy and Spain and spanned the acute and convalescent phases of COVID-19. The prospective study material was composed of cDNA or gDNA derived from T cells, B-cell-depleted T cells, or PBMCs. Subjects who had been exposed to COVID-19, were actively infected with it, or had recovered from it provided the deeply sampled blood TCRbeta repertoires that made up the dataset. The repertoires were made available in a free public database intended to serve as a resource for research on the immune response to SARS-CoV-2. The samples were drawn from two sources: the first 160 participants of the ongoing ImmuneRACE study, and some 1,300 subjects contributed by 6 global collaborators. Nearly every sample came with metadata listing a de-identified subject ID, COVID-19 status, age in years and sex. Where available, HLA class I and class II types were obtained from metadata supplied by the sample provider rather than from assay-based typing.

The germline V gene provides CDR1 MRHNA and CDR2 SNTAGT. Here V drops 2 bases and J drops 6 bases, and the junction holds 6 bases not matched to any gene. The CDR3 sequence holds 16 residues, the cysteine and phenylalanine included. The sequence is cut down to CDR3 DNA, 48 bases in frame from base 1. The immunoSEQ Assay, a bias-controlled multiplex PCR, was used to amplify TCRbeta CDR3 regions from genomic DNA. The study's processing was this. The number of nucleated cells in each sample was estimated from the amplification of reference gene primers within the assay. To quantify the absolute abundance of each unique TCRbeta CDR3 rearrangement, sequence reads were collapsed and filtered. For each sample, productive Simpson clonality was calculated as the square root of Simpson's diversity index over productive rearrangements. Held by TCRdb, this immuneACCESS table contains in-frame sequences only and omits some clones. Under half of the omission traces to an unresolved V gene where checked; the cause of the rest is unknown. V and J calls and clone size are copied from that table; D and trimming were computed from the DNA. The sample table shows some 190,000 clones, and 70% to 80% are seen once. The ten top clones hold around 15% of the sample.

Here is what the overall study found, with its caveats: The quantity of clinical and demographic metadata differed by source and by participant and was supplied without curation.

This clonotype was sampled from a man between 60 and 75 years old who had been exposed to COVID-19. The chain joins TRBV6-4 to TRBJ2-2; the junction holds 10 bases that match TRBD2. The sequencing sample was made of PBMCs or T cells enriched from blood (not recorded which). The DNA is as follows: TGTGCCAGCAGTGACGCTAGCGGGAGTTATCCCGGGGAGCTGTTTTTT. This sequence encodes CASSDASGSYPGELFF.